The following is a TCR beta chain sequence with its context. Its antigen is as yet unknown. These data belong to a study of beta chain features in type 1 diabetes. For the study at large: Comparable age, gender and cell yields were observed in patients relative to healthy donors.

The authors reverse transcribed all of the isolated RNA, so sequencing captured expressed TCRB transcripts. Repertoires were generated with immunoSEQ multiplex PCR, while TCRdb's copy carries only in-frame clones and drops some. The table records 680,000 or so clones, 13% of them present only once. Study-wide results and limits: Moderately but significantly shorter TCRB CDR3s were found in Type 1 diabetes patients in all four CD4+ subsets. There was a possibility that cDNA sequencing over-represented cells with high TCR expression.

This receptor was identified in a man aged 18-30 years with type 1 diabetes. The sample was naive CD4+ T cells from blood.

This chain's CDR3 is CASSWDTARTEAFF. The CDR3 DNA reads TGTGCCAGCAGCTGGGATACGGCCCGGACTGAAGCTTTCTTT. This chain links TRBV7-9 with TRBJ1-1, with no clear D. Germline lookup yields CDR1 SEHNR and CDR2 FQNEAQ (reference sequence). Trimming cost V 4 bases and J 5 bases, with 14 bases left between them. This CDR3 is built from 14 residues.